This TCR beta chain was sequenced during a study of vaccination effects on CD4 cells after COVID-19. The study, taken as a whole, reports: Marked clonal contraction was seen in infection- and vaccine-induced clones late after vaccination.

Sequenced by immunoSEQ multiplex PCR; TCRdb stores in-frame clones only, minus some. The sample has under 80,000 clones, around 70% seen once. Germline values: CDR1 SGHTA, CDR2 FQGNSA. Trimming cost V 5 bases and J 4 bases, with 12 bases left between them. The CDR3 is 13 amino acids. Turning to this clone: Antigen unknown.

CD4+ T cells specific for antigen were expanded with viral peptide pools by the ViraFEST assay before sequencing. Isolation of CD4+ T cells took place after ten to eleven days of culture. The individual was infected with SARS-CoV-2 between March and December 2020, as confirmed by PCR. Negative control culture was done with an HIV-1 Nef peptide pool. IL-2 medium supplanted half the medium on days 3 and 7. Sequenced here: CD4+ T cells from PBMCs cultured with HIV peptides, sampled before COVID-19 vaccination. Noted subset: HIV-1 Nef peptide pool negative control/reference culture. The chain has TRBV7-2 and TRBJ2-7; D ambiguous. The clonotype originates from a human donor who had a prior SARS-CoV-2 infection. DNA of the CDR3: TGTGCCAGCAGCCCCCGGACGGGTTACGAGCAGTACTTC. Protein: CASSPRTGYEQYF.